This T cell receptor (beta chain) is from a study of control samples from healthy donors and cancer patients. The CDR3 is made up of 15 amino acids. Trimming stripped 5 bases from V and 2 bases from J, with 15 bases between. Per the germline V gene, CDR1 is MNHEY and CDR2 is SMNVEV (reference sequence). The protocol was immunoSEQ multiplex PCR, while the TCRdb copy is restricted to in-frame clones and leaves out a portion. The sample carries 150,000 to 200,000 clones, 85% to 95% recorded once. The specimen was blood. The V and J genes are TRBV27 and TRBJ1-2; possible D gene TRBD1, 5 bases. The sequence derives from a woman under 30 in good health. The CDR3 loop reads CASSPNPTVNYGYTF. Here the CDR3 DNA reads TGTGCCAGCAGTCCGAACCCGACAGTCAACTATGGCTACACCTTC.